This T cell receptor (beta chain) emerged from a study of B cell selection in AIRE deficiency. Overall study findings and caveats: Shared Treg sequences were biased toward short CDR3s with few non-templated nucleotide insertions. Roughly 31% of healthy-donor shared Treg TCRbeta sequences appeared in patient Tconv cells. Of roughly 3,400 shared Treg TCRbeta sequences, 25% to 35% were healthy-donor-only and about 9.1% patient-only.

This CDR3 region has 20 residues. Per germline, CDR1 SGHTA and CDR2 FQGTGA. Losses at the gene ends were 4 bases for V and 4 bases for J; bases not matched to a gene: 19. About this clone: Antigen specificity is unknown.

Repertoires were generated with immunoSEQ multiplex PCR, while TCRdb's copy carries only in-frame clones and drops some. The data show roughly 18,000 clones, with under 95% seen just once and about 0.89% held by the top ten. Sorted regulatory T cells were CD4-positive, CD25-high and CD127-low or negative. Healthy unrelated donors supplied the control samples. This TCR was recovered from a human donor in good health. V and J are TRBV7-3 and TRBJ2-1; TRBD2 agrees at 10 bases. Sequenced material: CD4+CD25+ Tregs sorted from PBMCs. The CDR3, as DNA: TGTGCCAGCAGCTCCGCTGCGGCCTTTCAAGCGGGAGGGCCGTACAATGAGCAGTTCTTC. Its translation: CASSSAAAFQAGGPYNEQFF.